The text below deals with one T cell receptor (beta chain). V trimming: 6 bases; J trimming: 6 bases; junction bases outside the gene matches: 18. CDR1 and CDR2 (germline): WSHSY, SAAADI. The CDR3 totals 17 residues. The sample comes from a study of cytomegalovirus exposure and HLA in healthy donors. These donors, healthy bone marrow donors, were studied. The PCR made use of 60 Vbeta and 13 Jbeta primers. Sequencing used immunoSEQ multiplex PCR; TCRdb keeps in-frame clones, though not all of them. The sample contains more than 120,000 clones, approximately 79% of which appear only once. The sample consisted of PBMCs. The clonotype was recovered from a woman aged 25 to 39 in good health and CMV-seronegative. The chain is built from TRBV10-2 and TRBJ2-7, with TRBD1 identical over 9 bases. CDR3 nucleotide sequence: TGCGCCAGCAGAGTGGGACAGGGAATCAACCCCTCCGGCGAGCAGTACTTC. This encodes CASRVGQGINPSGEQYF.